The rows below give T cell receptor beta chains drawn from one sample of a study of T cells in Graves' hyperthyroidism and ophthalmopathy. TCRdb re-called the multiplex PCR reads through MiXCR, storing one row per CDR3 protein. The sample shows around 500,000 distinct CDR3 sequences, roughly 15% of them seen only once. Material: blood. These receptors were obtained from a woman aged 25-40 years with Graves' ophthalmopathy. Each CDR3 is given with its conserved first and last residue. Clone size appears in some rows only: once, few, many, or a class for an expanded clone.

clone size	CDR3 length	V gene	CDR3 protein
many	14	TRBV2	CASTLELFDNEQFF
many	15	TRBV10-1	CASSESASGRGEQYF
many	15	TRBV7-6	CASSSTGTSANEQFF
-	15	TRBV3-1	CASRTPGHLVDEQFF
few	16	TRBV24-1	CATSDPTSGSRGEQFF
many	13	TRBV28	CASGKAGRETQYF
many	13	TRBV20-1	CSARYDSQETQYF
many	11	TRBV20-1	CSARTEDTQYF
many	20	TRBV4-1	CASSHKSTLSLFSGSYEQFF
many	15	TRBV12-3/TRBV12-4	CASSSRRTAIYGYTF
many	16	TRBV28	CASSSLDDGHSYEQYF
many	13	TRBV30	CAWKPLRNGEAFF
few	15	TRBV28	CASTGQGTGYNEQFF